Below, one TCR beta chain is given with its context. Its cognate antigen is unknown. This sample was taken from a study of T cell responses to AZD1222 COVID-19 vaccine. Study results and limitations: Only a handful of AZD1222 recipients tested seropositive at baseline. All repertoire sampling was performed exclusively after the peak T cell response.

Clones were read by immunoSEQ multiplex PCR, and TCRdb kept only the in-frame ones, dropping some. The repertoire holds 90,000 to 110,000 clones, with 80% to 90% as singletons. Per the germline V gene, CDR1 is MNHNS and CDR2 is SASEGT. The CDR3 runs to 14 residues. Trimming shortened V by 2 bases and J by 3 bases, and 11 bases separated the two germline ends. Combined were second doses at about 4 or about 12 weeks. The gene calls are TRBV6-1 and TRBJ2-7, with D possibly TRBD1 on 7 matching bases. The receptor was isolated from an adult who received the AZD1222 COVID-19 vaccine. Sequenced here: peripheral blood, sampled 28 days after the second AZD1222 dose. CDR3: CASSEQGGNYEQYF. In DNA, the CDR3 is TGTGCCAGCAGTGAACAGGGGGGAAACTACGAGCAGTACTTC.